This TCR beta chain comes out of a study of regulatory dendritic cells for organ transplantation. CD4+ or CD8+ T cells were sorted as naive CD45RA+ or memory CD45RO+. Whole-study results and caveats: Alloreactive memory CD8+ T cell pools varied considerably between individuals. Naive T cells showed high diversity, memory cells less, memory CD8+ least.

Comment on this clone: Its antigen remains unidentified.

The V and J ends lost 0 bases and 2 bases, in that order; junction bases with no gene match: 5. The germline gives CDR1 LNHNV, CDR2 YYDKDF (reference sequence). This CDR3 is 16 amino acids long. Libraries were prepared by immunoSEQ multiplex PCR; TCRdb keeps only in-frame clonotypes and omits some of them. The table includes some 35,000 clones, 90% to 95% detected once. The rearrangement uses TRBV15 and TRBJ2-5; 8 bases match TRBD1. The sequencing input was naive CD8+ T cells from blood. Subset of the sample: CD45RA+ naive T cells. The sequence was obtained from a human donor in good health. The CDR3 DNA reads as TGTGCCACCAGCAGAGAAGCCAGGGGGCCTCAAGAGACCCAGTACTTC. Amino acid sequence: CATSREARGPQETQYF.